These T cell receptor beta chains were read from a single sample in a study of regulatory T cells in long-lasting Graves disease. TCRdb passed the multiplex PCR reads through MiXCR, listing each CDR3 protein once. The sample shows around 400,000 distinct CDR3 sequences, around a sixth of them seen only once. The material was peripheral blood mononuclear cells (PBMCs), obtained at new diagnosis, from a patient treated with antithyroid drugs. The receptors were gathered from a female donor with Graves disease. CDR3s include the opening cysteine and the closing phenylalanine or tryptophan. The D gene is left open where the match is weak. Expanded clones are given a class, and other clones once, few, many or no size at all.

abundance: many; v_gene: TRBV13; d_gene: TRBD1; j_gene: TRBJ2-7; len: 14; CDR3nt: TGTGCCAGCAGCTTGGGGACAGGGTTGCAAGAGCAGTACTTC; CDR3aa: CASSLGTGLQEQYF
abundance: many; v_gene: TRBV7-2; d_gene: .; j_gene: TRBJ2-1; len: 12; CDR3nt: TGTGCCAGCAGCTCCTCGATGGATGAGCAGTTCTTC; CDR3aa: CASSSSMDEQFF
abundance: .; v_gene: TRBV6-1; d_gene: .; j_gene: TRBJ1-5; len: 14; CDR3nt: TGTGCCAGCAGTGAGCCCTATAGCAATCAGCCCCAGCATTTT; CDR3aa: CASSEPYSNQPQHF
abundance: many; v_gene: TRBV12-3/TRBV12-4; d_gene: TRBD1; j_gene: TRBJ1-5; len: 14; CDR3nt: TGTGCCAGCAGGCATTCAGGGGGGGATCAGCCCCAGCATTTT; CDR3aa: CASRHSGGDQPQHF
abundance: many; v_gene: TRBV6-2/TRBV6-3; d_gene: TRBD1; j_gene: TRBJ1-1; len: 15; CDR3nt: TGTGCCAGCAGCACAGGGGGCACAATGAACACTGAAGCTTTCTTT; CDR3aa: CASSTGGTMNTEAFF
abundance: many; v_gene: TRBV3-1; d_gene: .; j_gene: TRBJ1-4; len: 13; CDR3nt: TGTGCCAGCAGCTCAACAACTAATGAAAAACTGTTTTTT; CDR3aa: CASSSTTNEKLFF
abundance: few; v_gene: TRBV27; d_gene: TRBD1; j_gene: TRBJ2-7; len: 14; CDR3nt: TGTGTCAGCAGATACGCGACAGGGGACTACGAGCAGTACTTC; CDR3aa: CVSRYATGDYEQYF
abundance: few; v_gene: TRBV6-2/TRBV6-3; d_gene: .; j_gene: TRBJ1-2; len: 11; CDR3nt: TGTGCCACCTCGGGGGAATATGGCTACACCTTC; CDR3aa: CATSGEYGYTF
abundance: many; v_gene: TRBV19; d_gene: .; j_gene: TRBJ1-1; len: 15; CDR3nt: TGTGCCAGTACCGTGGAGGGGTATGTAAACACTGAAGCTTTCTTT; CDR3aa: CASTVEGYVNTEAFF
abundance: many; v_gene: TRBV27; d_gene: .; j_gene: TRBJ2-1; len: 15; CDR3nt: TGTGCCAGCAGTCAGGTAGCTAGCGAGTACAATGAGCAGTTCTTC; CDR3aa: CASSQVASEYNEQFF
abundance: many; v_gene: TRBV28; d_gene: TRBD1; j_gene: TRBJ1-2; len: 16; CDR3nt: TGTGCCACCGACCTAGATAAGACAGGGGGCGAGGATGGCTACACCTTC; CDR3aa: CATDLDKTGGEDGYTF
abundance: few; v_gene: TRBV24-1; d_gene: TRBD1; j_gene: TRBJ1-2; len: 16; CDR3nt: TGTGCCACCAGTGATTTGACCGGGACAGGGGAATATGGCTACACCTTC; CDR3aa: CATSDLTGTGEYGYTF
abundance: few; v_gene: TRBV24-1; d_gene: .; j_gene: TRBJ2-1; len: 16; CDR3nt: TGTGCCACCAGTGATTCCGGCAGCAATCCATACAATGAGCAGTTCTTC; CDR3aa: CATSDSGSNPYNEQFF
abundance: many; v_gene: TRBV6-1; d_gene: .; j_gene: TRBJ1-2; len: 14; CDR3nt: TGTGCCAGCAGTGAACGGTCGACAGGCAATGGCTACACCTTC; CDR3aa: CASSERSTGNGYTF
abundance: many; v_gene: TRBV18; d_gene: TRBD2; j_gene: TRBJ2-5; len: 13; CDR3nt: TGTGCCAGCTCACCGGCGGGGGGAGAGACCCAGTACTTC; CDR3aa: CASSPAGGETQYF
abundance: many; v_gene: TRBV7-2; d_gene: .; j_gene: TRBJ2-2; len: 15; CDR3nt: TGTGCCAGCAGCCTCAGGTTGAGGGGGACCGGGGAGCTGTTTTTT; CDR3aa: CASSLRLRGTGELFF
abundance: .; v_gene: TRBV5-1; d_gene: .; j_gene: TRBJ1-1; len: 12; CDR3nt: TGCGCCGGCAGCTTGGTCGGTACTGAAGCTTTCTTT; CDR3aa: CAGSLVGTEAFF
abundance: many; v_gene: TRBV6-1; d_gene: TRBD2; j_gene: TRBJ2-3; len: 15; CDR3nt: TGTGCCAGCAGTGTTTGGACTAGCAGCACAGATACGCAGTATTTT; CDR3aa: CASSVWTSSTDTQYF
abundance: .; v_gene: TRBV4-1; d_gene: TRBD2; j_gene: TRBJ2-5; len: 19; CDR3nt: TGCGCCAGCAGCCAAGAGGGACTAGCGGGAGCTGGATTTGCAGAGACCCAGTACTTC; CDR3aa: CASSQEGLAGAGFAETQYF
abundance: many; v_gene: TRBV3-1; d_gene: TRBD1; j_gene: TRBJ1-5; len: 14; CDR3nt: TGTGCCAGCAGCCGGACAGGCCACAATCAGCCCCAGCATTTT; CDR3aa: CASSRTGHNQPQHF
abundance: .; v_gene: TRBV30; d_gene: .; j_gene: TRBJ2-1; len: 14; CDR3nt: TGTGCCTGGAGTTCGGATACCTCCTACAATGAGCAGTTCTTC; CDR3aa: CAWSSDTSYNEQFF
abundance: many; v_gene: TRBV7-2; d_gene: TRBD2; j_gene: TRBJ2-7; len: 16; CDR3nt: TGTGCCAGCAGCTTGGTAGGACTAGCGGGACCGTACGAGCAGTACTTC; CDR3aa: CASSLVGLAGPYEQYF
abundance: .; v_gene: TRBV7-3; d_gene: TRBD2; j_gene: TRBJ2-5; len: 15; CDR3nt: TGTGCCAGCAGCCCAGGGGCGGGGGGGCAAGAGACCCAGTACTTC; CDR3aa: CASSPGAGGQETQYF
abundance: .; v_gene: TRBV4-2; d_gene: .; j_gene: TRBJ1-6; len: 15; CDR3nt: TGTGCCAGCAGCCAAGACGTCAGATATAATTCACCCCTCCACTTT; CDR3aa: CASSQDVRYNSPLHF
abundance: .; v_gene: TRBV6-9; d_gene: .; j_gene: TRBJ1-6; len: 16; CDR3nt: TGTGCCAGCAGTTATACCTCGAGCTCCTATAATTCACTCCTCCACTTT; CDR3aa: CASSYTSSSYNSLLHF
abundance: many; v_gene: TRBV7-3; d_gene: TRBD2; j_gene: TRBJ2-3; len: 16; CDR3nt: TGTGCCAGCAGCTTACGACTAGCGGATAGCACAGATACGCAGTATTTT; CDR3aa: CASSLRLADSTDTQYF
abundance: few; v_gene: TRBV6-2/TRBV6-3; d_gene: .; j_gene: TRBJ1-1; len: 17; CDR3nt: TGTGCCAGCAGGGGCGGTCGGGTTGGGCAGCAAAACACTGAAGCTTTCTTT; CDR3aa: CASRGGRVGQQNTEAFF
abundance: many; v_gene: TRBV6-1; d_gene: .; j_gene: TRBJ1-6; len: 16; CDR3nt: TGTGCCAGTCAATCGAGGGACCTCCACTTTAATTCACCCCTCCACTTT; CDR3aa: CASQSRDLHFNSPLHF
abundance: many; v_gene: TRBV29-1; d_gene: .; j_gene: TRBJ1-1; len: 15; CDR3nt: TGCAGCGGACGACCAGACGGAGGCTCGGGCACTGAAGCTTTCTTT; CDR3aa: CSGRPDGGSGTEAFF
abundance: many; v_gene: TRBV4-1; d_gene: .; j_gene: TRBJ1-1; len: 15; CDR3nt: TGCGCCAGCAGCCGAAGCTACCTCCGCGTCACTGAAGCTTTCTTT; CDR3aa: CASSRSYLRVTEAFF
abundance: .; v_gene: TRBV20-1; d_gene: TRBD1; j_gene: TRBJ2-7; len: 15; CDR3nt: TGCAGTGCTAGAGTCCCAACAGGGGGAAGCTACGAGCAGTACTTC; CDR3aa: CSARVPTGGSYEQYF